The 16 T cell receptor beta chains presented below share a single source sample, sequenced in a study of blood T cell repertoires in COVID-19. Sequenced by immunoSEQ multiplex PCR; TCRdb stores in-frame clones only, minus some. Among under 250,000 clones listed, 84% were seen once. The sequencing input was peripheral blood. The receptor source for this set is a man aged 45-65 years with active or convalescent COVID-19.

CDR3 coding DNA: TGTGCCAGCTACCCAGGGACTAGAGGATATGAGCAGTTCTTC. Protein sequence: CASYPGTRGYEQFF. This sequence joins TRBV21-1 and TRBJ2-1; the tabulated D call, TRBD2, remains unverified against the DNA. TRBV21-1 is shown as a pseudogene. The CDR3 consists of 14 residues.

In DNA form, the CDR3 reads TGTGCCAGCAGCCGTACAGGGGAGGCGTCCGGGGAGCTGTTTTTT. Protein product: CASSRTGEASGELFF. The chain uses TRBV6-5 and TRBJ2-2; D may be TRBD1 (7 bases). CDR3 size: 15 residues. The germline V and J ends were trimmed by 6 bases and 6 bases, with 17 bases remaining between them. Germline values: CDR1 MNHEY, CDR2 SVGAGI.

CDR3 nucleotide sequence: TGTGCCAGCAGCAACCTCGCGTACGTCTATGGCTACACCTTC. This encodes CASSNLAYVYGYTF. This chain uses TRBV6-2 or TRBV6-3 with TRBJ1-2, with unresolved D. CDR3 length: 14 amino acids. Per germline, CDR1 MNHEY and CDR2 SVGEGT. Trimming removed 6 bases at V and 4 bases at J, with 15 bases between.

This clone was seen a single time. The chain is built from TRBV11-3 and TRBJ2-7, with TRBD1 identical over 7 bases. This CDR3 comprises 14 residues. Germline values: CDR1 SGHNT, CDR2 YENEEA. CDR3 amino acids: CARKGGRAHREQYV. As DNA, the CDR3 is TGTGCTAGAAAAGGGGGCAGGGCCCATAGGGAGCAGTACGTC.

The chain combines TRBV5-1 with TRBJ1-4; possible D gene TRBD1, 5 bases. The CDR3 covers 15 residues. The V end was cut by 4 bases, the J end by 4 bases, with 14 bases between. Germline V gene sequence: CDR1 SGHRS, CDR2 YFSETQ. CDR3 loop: CASSLAGTDNEKLFF. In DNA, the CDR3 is TGCGCCAGCAGCCTCGCGGGGACGGATAATGAAAAACTGTTTTTT. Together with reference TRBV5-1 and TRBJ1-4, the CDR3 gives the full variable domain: KAGVTQTPRYLIKTRGQQVTLSCSPISGHRSVSWYQQTPGQGLQFLFEYFSETQRNKGNFPGRFSGRQFSNSRSEMNVSTLELGDSALYLCASSLAGTDNEKLFFGSGTQLSVL.

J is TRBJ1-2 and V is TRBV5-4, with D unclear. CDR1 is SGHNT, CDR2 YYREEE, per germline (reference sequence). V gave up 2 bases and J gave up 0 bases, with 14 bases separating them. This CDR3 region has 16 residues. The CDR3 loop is CASSFGRTSSNYGYTF. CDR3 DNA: TGTGCCAGCAGCTTTGGCAGAACCTCCTCTAACTATGGCTACACCTTC.

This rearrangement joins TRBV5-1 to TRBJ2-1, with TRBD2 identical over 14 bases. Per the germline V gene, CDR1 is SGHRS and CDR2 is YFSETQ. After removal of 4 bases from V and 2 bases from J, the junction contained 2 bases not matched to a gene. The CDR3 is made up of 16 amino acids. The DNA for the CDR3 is TGCGCCAGCAGCCTGACTAGCGGGAGGGCCTACAATGAGCAGTTCTTC. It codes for CASSLTSGRAYNEQFF.

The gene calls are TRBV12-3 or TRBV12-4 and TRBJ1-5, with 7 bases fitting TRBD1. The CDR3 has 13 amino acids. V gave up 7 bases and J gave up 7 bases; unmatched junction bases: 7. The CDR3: CASTPTGLQPQHF. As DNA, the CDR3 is TGTGCCAGCACCCCGACAGGGTTGCAGCCCCAGCATTTT.

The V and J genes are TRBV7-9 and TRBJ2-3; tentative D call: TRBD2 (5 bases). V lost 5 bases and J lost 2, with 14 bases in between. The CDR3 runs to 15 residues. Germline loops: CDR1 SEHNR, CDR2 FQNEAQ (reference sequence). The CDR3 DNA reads TGTGCCAGCAGCCCGCCCCGAGGGCCCACAGATACGCAGTATTTT. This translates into CASSPPRGPTDTQYF.

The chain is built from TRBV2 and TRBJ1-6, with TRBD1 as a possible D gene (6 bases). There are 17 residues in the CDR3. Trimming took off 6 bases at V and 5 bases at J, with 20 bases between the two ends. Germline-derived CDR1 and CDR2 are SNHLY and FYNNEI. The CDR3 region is CASRKPGWGRDNSPLHF. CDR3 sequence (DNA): TGTGCCAGCAGGAAACCTGGATGGGGGCGCGATAATTCACCCCTCCACTTT.

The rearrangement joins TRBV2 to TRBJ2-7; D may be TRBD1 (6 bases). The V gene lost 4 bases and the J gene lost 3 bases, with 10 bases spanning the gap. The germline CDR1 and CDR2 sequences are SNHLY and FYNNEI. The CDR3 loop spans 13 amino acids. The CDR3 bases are TGTGCCAGCAGTGGACAGGCCGACTACGAGCAGTACGTC. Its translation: CASSGQADYEQYV.

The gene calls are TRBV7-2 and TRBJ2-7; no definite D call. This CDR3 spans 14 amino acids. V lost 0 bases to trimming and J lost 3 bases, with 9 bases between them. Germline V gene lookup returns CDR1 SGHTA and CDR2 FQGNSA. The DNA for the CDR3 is TGTGCCAGCAGCTTAGCGCACAGCTTCTACGAGCAGTACTTC. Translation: CASSLAHSFYEQYF.

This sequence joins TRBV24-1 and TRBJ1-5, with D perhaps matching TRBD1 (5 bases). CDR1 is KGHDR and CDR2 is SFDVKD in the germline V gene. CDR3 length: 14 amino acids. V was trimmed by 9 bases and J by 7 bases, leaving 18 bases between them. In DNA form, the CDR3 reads TGTGCCACCGGGGTCCGGGACTCCCGGCAGCCCCAGCATTTT. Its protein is CATGVRDSRQPQHF.

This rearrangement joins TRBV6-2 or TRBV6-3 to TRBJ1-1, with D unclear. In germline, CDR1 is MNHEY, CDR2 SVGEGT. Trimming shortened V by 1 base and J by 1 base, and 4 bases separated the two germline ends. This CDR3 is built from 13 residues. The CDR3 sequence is CASSYFGNTEAFF. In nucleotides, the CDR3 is TGTGCCAGCAGTTACTTCGGGAACACTGAAGCTTTCTTT.

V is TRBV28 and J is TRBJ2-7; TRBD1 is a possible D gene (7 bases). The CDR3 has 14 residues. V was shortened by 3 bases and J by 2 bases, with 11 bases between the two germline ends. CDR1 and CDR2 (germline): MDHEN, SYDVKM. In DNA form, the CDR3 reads TGTGCCAGCAGTTTTGGAGGGGGCACCTACGAGCAGTACTTC. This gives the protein CASSFGGGTYEQYF.

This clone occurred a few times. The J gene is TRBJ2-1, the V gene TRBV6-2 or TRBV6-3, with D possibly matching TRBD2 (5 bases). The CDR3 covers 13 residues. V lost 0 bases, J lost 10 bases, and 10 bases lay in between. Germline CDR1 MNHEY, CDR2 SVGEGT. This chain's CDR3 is CASSYSEASEQFF. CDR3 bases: TGTGCCAGCAGTTACTCGGAGGCTTCCGAGCAGTTCTTC.